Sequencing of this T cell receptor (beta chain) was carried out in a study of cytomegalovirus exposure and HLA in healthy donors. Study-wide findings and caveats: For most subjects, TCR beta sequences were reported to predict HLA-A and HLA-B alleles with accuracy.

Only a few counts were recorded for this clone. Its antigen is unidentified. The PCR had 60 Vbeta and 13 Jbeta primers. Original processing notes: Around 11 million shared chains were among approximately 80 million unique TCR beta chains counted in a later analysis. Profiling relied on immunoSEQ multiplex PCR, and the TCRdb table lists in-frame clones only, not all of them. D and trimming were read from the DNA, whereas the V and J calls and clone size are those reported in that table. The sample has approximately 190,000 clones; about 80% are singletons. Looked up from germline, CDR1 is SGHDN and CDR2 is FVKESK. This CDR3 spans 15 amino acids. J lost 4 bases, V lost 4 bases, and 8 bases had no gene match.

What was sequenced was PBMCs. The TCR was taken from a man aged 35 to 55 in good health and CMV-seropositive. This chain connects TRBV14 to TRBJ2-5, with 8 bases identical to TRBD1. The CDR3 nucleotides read TGTGCCAGCAGCCGACAGGGGATACTCCCAGAGACCCAGTACTTC. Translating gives CASSRQGILPETQYF.